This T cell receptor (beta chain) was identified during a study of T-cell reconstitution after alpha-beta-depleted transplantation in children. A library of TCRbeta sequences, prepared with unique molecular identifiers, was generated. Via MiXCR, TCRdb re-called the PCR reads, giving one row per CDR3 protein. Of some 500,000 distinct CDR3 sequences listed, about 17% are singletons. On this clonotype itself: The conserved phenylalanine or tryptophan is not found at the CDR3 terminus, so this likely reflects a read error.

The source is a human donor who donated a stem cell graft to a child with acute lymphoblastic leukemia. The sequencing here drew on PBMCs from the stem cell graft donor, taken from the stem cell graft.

In DNA form, the CDR3 reads TGTGCCAGCAGGCCTCCTTCCGGGGCCTACACTGAAGCTTTCTCT. The encoded protein is CASRPPSGAYTEAFS. V usage is TRBV2 and J usage is TRBJ1-1, with a tentative D call TRBD1 (5 bases). V lost 6 bases, J lost 3 bases, and 17 bases lay in between. This CDR3 comprises 15 residues. CDR1 and CDR2 from the germline V gene are SNHLY and FYNNEI.